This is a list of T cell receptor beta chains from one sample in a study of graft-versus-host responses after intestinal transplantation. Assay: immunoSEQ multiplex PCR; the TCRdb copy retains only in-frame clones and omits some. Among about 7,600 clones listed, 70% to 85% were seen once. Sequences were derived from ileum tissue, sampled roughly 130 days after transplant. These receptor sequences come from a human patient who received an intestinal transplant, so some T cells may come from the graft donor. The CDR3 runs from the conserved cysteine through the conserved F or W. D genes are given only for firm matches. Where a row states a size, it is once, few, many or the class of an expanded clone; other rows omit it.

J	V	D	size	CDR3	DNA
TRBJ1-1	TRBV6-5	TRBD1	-	CASSPGRGMEAFF	TGTGCCAGCAGTCCGGGCAGGGGGATGGAAGCTTTCTTT
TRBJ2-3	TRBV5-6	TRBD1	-	CASSWKYRGDTQYF	TGTGCCAGCAGCTGGAAATACAGGGGAGATACGCAGTATTTT
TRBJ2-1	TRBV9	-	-	CASSVDTYNEQFF	TGTGCCAGCAGCGTGGACACTTACAATGAGCAGTTCTTC
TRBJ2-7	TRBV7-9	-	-	CASSSQGYEQYF	TGTGCCAGCAGCTCACAGGGCTACGAGCAGTACTTC
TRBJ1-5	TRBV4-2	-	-	CASSQVNQPQHF	TGTGCCAGCAGCCAAGTAAATCAGCCCCAGCATTTT
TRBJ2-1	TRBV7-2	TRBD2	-	CASSGLAGGPVYEQFF	TGTGCCAGCAGCGGACTAGCGGGGGGGCCGGTGTATGAGCAGTTCTTC
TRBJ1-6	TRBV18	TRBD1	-	CASSRDRAGSPLHF	TGTGCCAGCTCACGTGACAGGGCGGGTTCACCCCTCCACTTT
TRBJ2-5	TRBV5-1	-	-	CASSSTDGYSEETQYF	TGCGCCAGCAGCTCTACAGACGGTTACTCGGAAGAGACCCAGTACTTC
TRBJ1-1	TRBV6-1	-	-	CASSVPAGGPNEAFF	TGTGCCAGCAGTGTTCCGGCGGGGGGGCCCAATGAAGCTTTCTTT
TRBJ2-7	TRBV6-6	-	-	CASSYQGRGHEQYF	TGTGCCAGCAGTTACCAGGGTCGGGGGCACGAGCAGTACTTC
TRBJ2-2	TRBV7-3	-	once	CASSLTGANTGELFF	TGTGCCAGCAGCTTAACAGGGGCGAACACCGGGGAGCTGTTTTTT
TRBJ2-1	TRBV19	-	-	CASSIYGNEQFF	TGTGCCAGTAGTATATATGGGAATGAGCAGTTCTTC
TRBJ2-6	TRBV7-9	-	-	CASSPRGGNGANVLTF	TGTGCCAGCAGCCCCAGAGGGGGTAACGGGGCCAACGTCCTGACTTTC
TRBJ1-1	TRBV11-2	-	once	CASSLGRTVRHTEAFF	TGTGCCAGCAGCTTAGGGAGGACAGTACGTCACACTGAAGCTTTCTTT
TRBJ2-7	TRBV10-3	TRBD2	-	CAISTGGTTYF	TGTGCCATCAGTACGGGGGGGACAACGTACTTC
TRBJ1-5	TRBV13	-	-	CASSLGGTEINQPQHF	TGTGCCAGCAGCTTAGGAGGGACCGAAATCAATCAGCCCCAGCATTTT
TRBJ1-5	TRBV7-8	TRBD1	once	CASSLASGTDSNQPQHF	TGTGCCAGCAGCTTAGCTTCCGGGACAGATAGCAATCAGCCCCAGCATTTT